Below, 21 T cell receptor beta chains from the same sample are listed, as sequenced in a study of PD-1 blockade in classical Hodgkin lymphoma. Assay used: immunoSEQ multiplex PCR; TCRdb lists only in-frame clones, some missing. The sample lists 30,000 or so clones, just over 70% occurring once. All patients experienced relapse after autologous stem cell transplantation, and brentuximab vedotin exposure was variable. Sequencing was performed on peripheral blood mononuclear cells (PBMCs), taken before the second cycle of nivolumab. Receptors originate from a human donor with classical Hodgkin lymphoma.

The genes are TRBV13 and TRBJ2-6; no reliable D call. This CDR3 spans 17 amino acids. Trimming cost V 3 bases and J 4 bases, with 16 bases left between them. Germline V gene sequence: CDR1 PRHDT, CDR2 FYEKMQ (reference sequence). CDR3 in amino acids: CASSFSTLETGANVLTF. In DNA, the CDR3 is TGTGCCAGCAGCTTTAGTACGTTAGAAACCGGGGCCAACGTCCTGACTTTC.

CDR3 amino acids: CASSFRTGSSYNEQFF. In nucleotides, the CDR3 is TGTGCCAGCAGCTTCCGGACAGGGAGCTCCTACAATGAGCAGTTCTTC. The chain recombines TRBV5-6 with TRBJ2-1; 8 nucleotides line up with TRBD1. The V gene's germline CDR1 is SGHDT and CDR2 YYEEEE. The CDR3 is made up of 16 amino acids. The V gene end was trimmed by 2 bases and the J gene end by 0 bases; junction bases not matched to a gene: 4.

The V call is TRBV11-2, the J call TRBJ1-2; possible D gene TRBD1, 6 bases. Germline loops: CDR1 SGHAT, CDR2 FQNNGV. There are 14 residues in the CDR3. The V gene lost 5 bases and the J gene lost 5 bases, with 15 bases spanning the gap. Here the CDR3 DNA reads TGTGCCAGCAGCCCCGACGGGGGCGCATATGGCTACACCTTC. It translates to CASSPDGGAYGYTF.

The chain is built from TRBV7-9 and TRBJ2-2; TRBD1 or TRBD2 may be the D gene (5 bases each). Germline assignment: CDR1 SEHNR and CDR2 FQNEAQ (reference sequence). CDR3 length: 15 amino acids. V gave up 3 bases and J gave up 1 base, with 9 bases separating them. CDR3 nucleotide sequence: TGTGCCAGCAGCTTGCTTGGGGGGAACACCGGGGAGCTGTTTTTT. Translating it yields CASSLLGGNTGELFF.

This rearrangement joins TRBV6-6 to TRBJ2-3, with TRBD1 identical over 9 bases. The J segment lost 4 bases and the V segment lost 6 bases, leaving 8 bases of the junction unmatched. The CDR3 has 15 residues. In germline, CDR1 is MNHNY, CDR2 SVGAGI (reference sequence). The CDR3 nucleotides are TGTGCCAGCAGCCCCGGGACAGGGCTAGCAGATACGCAGTATTTT. It translates to CASSPGTGLADTQYF.

The V gene is TRBV5-1, the J gene TRBJ1-6; D unclear. CDR3 length equals 16 residues. CDR1 and CDR2 from the germline V gene are SGHRS and YFSETQ. V dropped 7 bases and J dropped 2 bases, with 16 bases sitting between them. CDR3 nucleotide sequence: TGCGCCAGCTCGACGAGCCTTATCGCCTATAATTCACCCCTCCACTTT. This translates into CASSTSLIAYNSPLHF.

The chain combines TRBV10-2 with TRBJ2-5; possibly TRBD1 for D (6 bases). The germline V and J ends were trimmed by 2 bases and 4 bases, with 29 bases remaining between them. CDR3 size: 20 residues. CDR1 and CDR2 from the germline V gene are WSHSY and SAAADI. The chain's CDR3 is CASSEIGVQGLGWRRETQYF. CDR3 nucleotides: TGCGCCAGCAGTGAGATTGGGGTACAGGGTCTTGGCTGGAGGCGAGAGACCCAGTACTTC.

The chain carries TRBV6-1 and TRBJ2-7; no reliable D call. Germline V gene data show CDR1 as MNHNS and CDR2 as SASEGT. This CDR3 is built from 11 residues. Trimming removed 3 bases at V and 7 bases at J, with 7 bases between. CDR3 loop: CASSDAREQYF. CDR3 bases: TGTGCCAGCAGTGACGCCAGAGAGCAGTACTTC.

In this sample, this clone turned up once. The CDR3: CASSSKAIAEKLFF. CDR3 nucleotides: TGTGCCAGCAGCTCGAAGGCGATCGCTGAAAAACTGTTTTTT. This chain links TRBV13 with TRBJ1-4; D ambiguous. V lost 4 bases and J 7 bases, leaving 13 bases between the germline ends. The germline gives CDR1 PRHDT, CDR2 FYEKMQ (reference sequence). The CDR3 covers 14 residues.

The rearrangement uses TRBV19 and TRBJ2-3, with 9 positions matching TRBD2. From germline, CDR1 is LNHDA and CDR2 SQIVND (reference sequence). CDR3 length: 16 residues. After removal of 5 bases from V and 3 bases from J, the junction contained 9 bases not matched to a gene. CDR3 nucleotides: TGTGCCAGTAGTGTCTTCGGAGCGGGAGGAACAGATACGCAGTATTTT. It translates to CASSVFGAGGTDTQYF.

The chain couples TRBV18 to TRBJ1-2; D remains ambiguous. The CDR3 sequence is 15 residues long. CDR1 is KGHSH, CDR2 LQKENI, per germline. Trimming took off 2 bases at V and 5 bases at J, with 15 bases between the two ends. CDR3 nucleotide sequence: TGTGCCAGCTCACCAACTTTTAGGGAAGGGTATGGCTACACCTTC. Translation: CASSPTFREGYGYTF.

This chain uses TRBV6-1 with TRBJ1-4; D gene uncertain. V lost 2 bases to trimming and J lost 4 bases, with 11 bases between them. Germline V gene data show CDR1 as MNHNS and CDR2 as SASEGT. The CDR3 consists of 15 residues. The CDR3 spells CASSESFSYNEKLFF. The CDR3 DNA sequence: TGTGCCAGCAGTGAAAGCTTCAGCTATAATGAAAAACTGTTTTTT.

The CDR3 nucleotides are TGTGCCAGTAGTTCGAGCCGGACAGCGAGCACAGATACGCAGTATTTT. It is translated as CASSSSRTASTDTQYF. V usage is TRBV19 and J usage is TRBJ2-3; possible D gene TRBD1, 6 bases. V gave up 5 bases and J gave up 0 bases, with 15 bases separating them. CDR1 is LNHDA, CDR2 SQIVND, per germline (reference sequence). This CDR3 spans 16 amino acids.

The chain uses TRBV2 and TRBJ2-3; tentative D call: TRBD1 (6 bases). V was trimmed by 6 bases and J by 3 bases, leaving 10 bases between them. This CDR3 comprises 13 residues. Germline lookup yields CDR1 SNHLY and CDR2 FYNNEI. CDR3 sequence reads: CASSSQGTDTQYF. The CDR3 region has the DNA TGTGCCAGCAGCAGTCAGGGGACAGATACGCAGTATTTT.

This clone is judged medium-sized. The CDR3 DNA reads as TGTGCCAGCAGCTCGTCTCCAGGGTCCCACACCGGGGAGCTGTTTTTT. This translates into CASSSSPGSHTGELFF. The chain combines TRBV9 with TRBJ2-2; TRBD1 is a possible D gene (5 bases). The CDR3 totals 16 residues. V lost 4 bases, J lost 3 bases, and 16 bases lay in between. CDR1 is SGDLS and CDR2 is YYNGEE in the germline V gene.

This clone was seen once. The chain couples TRBV28 to TRBJ2-7; D remains ambiguous. CDR1 and CDR2 from the germline V gene are MDHEN and SYDVKM. The CDR3 covers 12 residues. The ends were cut back, 4 bases at V and 6 bases at J, with 10 bases in the middle. DNA of the CDR3: TGTGCCAGCAGTTGGGTTTTGGCCGAGCAGTACTTC. As protein: CASSWVLAEQYF. Based on the CDR3 plus reference TRBV28 and TRBJ2-7, the full variable domain is DVKVTQSSRYLVKRTGEKVFLECVQDMDHENMFWYRQDPGLGLRLIYFSYDVKMKEKGDIPEGYSVSREKKERFSLILESASTNQTSMYLCASSWVLAEQYFGPGTRLTVT.

This chain's CDR3 is CASSLTGASNQPQHF. The CDR3 DNA sequence: TGCGCCAGCAGCTTGACGGGGGCCAGCAATCAGCCCCAGCATTTT. The chain has TRBV5-1 and TRBJ1-5; tentative D call: TRBD1 (6 bases). CDR3 length: 15 amino acids. V was pared by 1 base and J by 1 base, with 9 bases between. Germline V gene lookup returns CDR1 SGHRS and CDR2 YFSETQ.

This clone was observed a single time. The chain combines TRBV19 with TRBJ2-4; D gene uncertain. The CDR3 extends over 18 amino acids. V was shortened by 2 bases and J by 2 bases, with 19 bases between the two germline ends. In germline, CDR1 is LNHDA, CDR2 SQIVND (reference sequence). The CDR3 loop is CASSILSAGRSSKNIQYF. DNA of the CDR3: TGTGCCAGTAGTATATTATCAGCAGGACGCTCTTCCAAAAACATTCAGTACTTC.

The chain links TRBV14 to TRBJ1-3, with a possible D match to TRBD1 (6 bases). The CDR3 is made up of 14 amino acids. From germline, CDR1 is SGHDN and CDR2 FVKESK. V lost 4 bases and J 4 bases, leaving 11 bases between the germline ends. CDR3 nucleotide sequence: TGTGCCAGCAGCCGAACAGGGTCCGGAAACACCATATATTTT. It codes for CASSRTGSGNTIYF.

The chain recombines TRBV5-4 with TRBJ2-7, with TRBD2 identical over 7 bases. Per the germline V gene, CDR1 is SGHNT and CDR2 is YYREEE (reference sequence). Losses at the gene ends were 4 bases for V and 7 bases for J; bases not matched to a gene: 14. The CDR3 extends over 15 amino acids. CDR3 sequence reads: CASSRASGEAMEQYF. The CDR3 bases are TGTGCCAGCAGCAGGGCGAGCGGGGAGGCTATGGAGCAGTACTTC.

Remarks on this clone: One end of the junction varies from germline; a read error may be responsible. This rearrangement joins TRBV27 to TRBJ1-5, with D possibly being TRBD1 (5 bases). Germline V gene sequence: CDR1 MNHEY, CDR2 SMNVEV (reference sequence). The CDR3 runs 15 residues. Written as DNA, the CDR3 is TGTGCCAGCAGCTTATCCCCCGAGGGGAATCAGCCCCAGCATTTT. It translates to CASSLSPEGNQPQHF.